This T cell receptor (beta chain) was obtained from a study of T cell repertoires in cytomegalovirus infection. Broader study findings: HLA-C-restricted CMV clonotypes gave the most frequent clonotype in two of eight donors. There were carriers of CMV plus the relevant HLA, and cumulative public TCR beta family frequency identified them.

Germline lookup yields CDR1 SGDLS and CDR2 YYNGEE. The V end was cut by 3 bases, the J end by 3 bases, with 9 bases between. The CDR3 contains 13 residues. One entry per CDR3 protein, called by TCRdb with MiXCR from the reads. The sample contains a few hundred thousand distinct CDR3 sequences, about a quarter of which appear only once. In the case of this clonotype: Its matching antigen is unknown.

The rearrangement joins TRBV9 to TRBJ1-2, with D unclear. Sequenced sample: PBMCs. The clonotype comes from a human donor in good health (CMV status not recorded). Some clones in this sample may be carry-over from other donors' samples. This CDR3 is CASSGLRDYGYTF. The CDR3 nucleotides read TGTGCCAGCAGCGGACTACGAGACTATGGCTACACCTTC.